This entry concerns a single T cell receptor beta chain. The antigen it recognizes is unknown. HCMV serostatus was determined by detecting HCMV-specific IgG in serum with a commercial ELISA kit. Peripheral blood mononuclear cells were isolated from blood by Ficoll density gradient centrifugation. From cysteine to phenylalanine, the CDR3 is 14 amino acids long. The protein alone is recorded here. CDR1 is given as DFQATT and CDR2 as SNEGSKA, both from the germline V gene (reference sequence). These data originate in a study of T cells expressing NK-cell markers (TCRdb year 2020). General notes on the study: Three sorted T-cell subsets (CD3+CD56+NKG2C+, CD3+CD56+NKG2C- and CD3+CD56-NKG2C+) from about 8 donors had their TCR beta-chain repertoires profiled. Among the eight sequenced donors, seven were HCMV-seropositive and one was HCMV-seronegative. The study sequenced eight donors, all healthy volunteers chosen at random: three men and five women. Sequencing of the libraries produced 2 x 150 bp reads on Illumina HiSeq 2000/2500, MiSeq or NextSeq.

Sequencing was performed on an Illumina HiSeq 2000. 5'RACE template switching, by which a universal primer site and unique molecular identifiers were added, was used to make TCR beta cDNA libraries. Priming for cDNA synthesis came from the TCR beta constant segment, and two successive PCR amplification steps followed. Concerning the study's data processing: MIGEC was used to demultiplex reads and group the reads by UMI, and MiTCR was used to assemble and quantify clonotypes. Only TCR cDNA sequences supported by at least two reads were kept to exclude erroneous sequences. The tcR package was used for downstream repertoire analysis, with clonotypes matched between fractions based on CDR3 nucleotide sequence plus V segment. VDJmatch was used to annotate antigen specificity against VDJdb, with one amino acid substitution allowed in CDR3. Through TCRdb reprocessing, the reads give one entry per CDR3 protein sequence; DNA is omitted. The V and J calls, along with clone size, are taken from TCRdb and not from the paper's own processing. The sample table on file contains 250,000 to 300,000 distinct CDR3 sequences. Around 0.42% of the sample goes to the ten largest clones.

Overall study results and their limits: It remained unclear whether the expanded NKG2C-expressing T cell clones were specific for HCMV antigens. Those dominant clonotypes were again the most abundant among CD3+CD56-NKG2C+ cells in four donors, at about 25-60.1%. For roughly 6 donors, the dominant CD3+CD56+NKG2C+ clonotypes were among the top 10 CD8+ clonotypes and accounted for about 1.0-7.5% of CD8+ T cells.

The receptor's source is a man aged 18 to 35 in good health. Donor details come from another sample of the same person, matched by shared clones. The sequencing input was blood T cells: a sorted CD56 or NKG2C T cell subset, CD4+ or CD8+ T cells, or bulk PBMC T cells (not recorded which). The chain couples TRBV20-1 to TRBJ2-7; TCRdb returns TRBD2, unconfirmable since there is no DNA. This receptor carries the CDR3 CSARRPSGRYEQYF.